Listed below are T cell receptor beta chains from one sample, sequenced in a study of blood T cell repertoires in COVID-19. Libraries were prepared by immunoSEQ multiplex PCR; TCRdb keeps only in-frame clonotypes and omits some of them. The profile shows about 70,000 clones, roughly 80% of them singletons. Source material: peripheral blood. Every receptor here comes from a man between 65 and 85 years old who had recovered from COVID-19. Each CDR3 is given with its conserved first and last residue. The order of the fields is J gene, CDR3 length, D gene, clone size, V gene, CDR3 DNA, CDR3 protein. A D gene is named only where the DNA matches it firmly. Only part of the rows carry a size: once, few, many, or a class if the clone is expanded.

TRBJ2-1 14 NA NA TRBV7-2 TGTGCCAGCAGCTTGACGGGTTCCTACAATGAGCAGTTCTTC CASSLTGSYNEQFF
TRBJ2-5 13 TRBD1 NA TRBV18 TGTGCCAGCTCGGACAGGGTCCAAGAGACCCAGTACTTC CASSDRVQETQYF
TRBJ1-2 14 TRBD1 NA TRBV28 TGTGCCAGCAGTAGCCCAGGACAGGCCTTCAGCTACACCTTC CASSSPGQAFSYTF
TRBJ1-6 14 NA once TRBV5-6 TGTGCCAGCAGCTCCAGTAACAGGCCTTCACCCCTCCACTTT CASSSSNRPSPLHF
TRBJ1-1 15 NA NA TRBV9 TGTGCCAGCAGCGTACTTCCTTCGGGTGGGAGTGAAGCTTTCTTT CASSVLPSGGSEAFF
TRBJ1-5 16 TRBD1 once TRBV6-2/TRBV6-3 TGTGCCAGCACCCCCACAGGGGCAGTTAGCAATCAGCCCCAGCATTTT CASTPTGAVSNQPQHF
TRBJ1-2 17 TRBD1 NA TRBV23-1 TGCGCCAGCAGTCTTCCGGGACAGGGGGCGCCCGACTATGGCTACACCTTC CASSLPGQGAPDYGYTF
TRBJ1-1 13 TRBD1 NA TRBV12-3/TRBV12-4 TGTGCCAGCAGTTCGACAGGGATGGCTGAAGCTTTCTTT CASSSTGMAEAFF
TRBJ2-3 15 TRBD2 NA TRBV10-1 TGCGCCAGCAGTCCTATAGCGGGGAGCACAGATACGCAGTATTTT CASSPIAGSTDTQYF
TRBJ1-5 13 NA NA TRBV2 TGTGCCAGCGGGGAAGGACACAATCAGCCCCAGCATTTT CASGEGHNQPQHF
TRBJ1-1 14 NA once TRBV18 TGTGCCAGCTCACCACCACAGGCCAGCACTGAAGCTTTCTTT CASSPPQASTEAFF
TRBJ2-1 15 NA NA TRBV19 TGTGCCAGTAGTATTGATGGGATCAAGGGAGCTGAGCAGTTCTTC CASSIDGIKGAEQFF
TRBJ2-5 16 TRBD2 once TRBV7-2 TGTGCCAGCAGAAGGGGAGGGCCGGGAAAACAAGAGACCCAGTACTTC CASRRGGPGKQETQYF
TRBJ2-7 14 NA NA TRBV6-5 TGTGCCAGCACAGGTGCAGGGTGGCCCTACGAGCAGTACTTC CASTGAGWPYEQYF
TRBJ1-3 16 TRBD1 NA TRBV29-1 TGCAGCGTTGCCCCTGTAGGGGGCATCTCTGGAAACACCATATATTTT CSVAPVGGISGNTIYF
TRBJ2-3 13 NA NA TRBV28 TGTGCCAGCAGTTTTGTCCACACAGATACGCAGTATTTT CASSFVHTDTQYF
TRBJ2-1 17 NA NA TRBV6-2/TRBV6-3 TGTGCCAGCAGCTACTCGATCCCTAGGTATGATATCAATGAGCAGTTCTTC CASSYSIPRYDINEQFF
TRBJ1-1 14 TRBD1 NA TRBV6-5 TGTGCCAGCAGGAACAGGGGGATGAACACTGAAGCTTTCTTT CASRNRGMNTEAFF
TRBJ2-1 17 TRBD2 NA TRBV10-1 TGCGCCAGCAGTGACGCAGGACTAGCGGGAGTTAGTGGTGAGCAGTTCTTC CASSDAGLAGVSGEQFF
TRBJ2-5 14 TRBD2 NA TRBV24-1 TGTGCCACCAGTGATAATGCGGGGGGGGAGACCCAGTACTTC CATSDNAGGETQYF
TRBJ1-5 13 TRBD1 NA TRBV19 TGTGCCAGTAGTATTGGACAGGTATCGCCCCAGCATTTT CASSIGQVSPQHF
TRBJ1-2 15 NA NA TRBV9 TGTGCCAGCAGCGTAGCTTTCACAGGACTATATGGCTACACCTTC CASSVAFTGLYGYTF
TRBJ2-7 14 TRBD2 NA TRBV6-5 TGTGCCAGCACCAAGGGGCGGGGGGGCTACGAGCAGTACTTC CASTKGRGGYEQYF
TRBJ2-5 14 NA NA TRBV20-1 TGCAGTGCTAGTGGGACTGGAGCTCAAGAGACCCAGTACTTC CSASGTGAQETQYF
TRBJ1-1 13 NA few TRBV19 TGTGCCAGTAGTGCGACAGTGAACACTGAAGCTTTCTTT CASSATVNTEAFF
TRBJ2-2 17 TRBD1 few TRBV5-4 TGTGCCAGCAGCCCGAAATTGACAGGGGTGAACACCGGGGAGCTGTTTTTT CASSPKLTGVNTGELFF
TRBJ1-5 14 NA NA TRBV29-1 TGCAGCGTCGCTCAGGGGCCTTCCGATCAGCCCCAGCATTTT CSVAQGPSDQPQHF
TRBJ2-3 17 NA NA TRBV24-1 TGTGCCACCAGCCCGCCTCCAGGACAGCCTAGCACAGATACGCAGTATTTT CATSPPPGQPSTDTQYF
TRBJ2-5 14 TRBD1 NA TRBV20-1 TGCAGTGCTAGTGCAGGGGGCGGCCAAGAGACCCAGTACTTC CSASAGGGQETQYF
TRBJ1-1 13 NA NA TRBV9 TGTGCCAGCAGCGTAGTGAGGGACACTGAAGCTTTCTTT CASSVVRDTEAFF
TRBJ2-1 18 TRBD2 NA TRBV10-3 TGTGCCATCAGTGAACAACTAGCGGGAGGCGGTTTCAACAATGAGCAGTTCTTC CAISEQLAGGGFNNEQFF
TRBJ1-5 13 NA NA TRBV6-1 TGTGCCAGCAGTGAAGGCCGGGTTACGCCCCAGCATTTT CASSEGRVTPQHF
TRBJ1-5 12 NA NA TRBV6-5 TGTGCCAGCAGCTTCCAGGGTCAGCCCCAGCATTTT CASSFQGQPQHF
TRBJ1-1 15 TRBD1 NA TRBV11-3 TGTGCCAGCAGCCTAAGGATCGGGACAGGCACTGAAGCTTTCTTT CASSLRIGTGTEAFF
TRBJ2-1 15 TRBD2 once TRBV7-9 TGTGCCAGCAGCGTCGGGACTAGCGGCTACAATGAGCAGTTCTTC CASSVGTSGYNEQFF
TRBJ2-5 13 NA NA TRBV3-1/TRBV3-2 TGTGCCAGCAGCCCTGGACAACCGGAGACCCAGTACTTC CASSPGQPETQYF
TRBJ1-3 16 TRBD1 NA TRBV11-3 TGTGCCAGCAGCCGGGACAGGTCCTTTTCTGGAAACACCATATATTTT CASSRDRSFSGNTIYF
TRBJ2-7 14 TRBD1 NA TRBV5-1 TGCGCCAGCAGCTTCCGGGACAGCTTTAACGAGCAGTACTTC CASSFRDSFNEQYF
TRBJ1-1 13 NA NA TRBV2 TGTGCCAGCAGCGTGTCCCTAGGGGATTCAGCTTTCTTT CASSVSLGDSAFF
TRBJ2-2 19 TRBD2 NA TRBV7-2 TGTGCCAGCAGCCCCCGCTCCCCTGGGGGACTAGCGGGAGGCGGGGAGCTGTTTTTT CASSPRSPGGLAGGGELFF
TRBJ2-7 13 NA NA TRBV5-1 TGCGCCAGCAGCTTGGCCTTAAACTACGAGCAGTACTTC CASSLALNYEQYF
TRBJ1-4 18 NA NA TRBV7-2 TGTGCCAGCAGCTCCAATGCGGTCGGGAGTGCAACTAATGAAAAACTGTTTTTT CASSSNAVGSATNEKLFF
TRBJ2-7 13 NA NA TRBV7-9 TGTGCCAGCAGCAAGACGACAGTGTACGAGCAGTACTTC CASSKTTVYEQYF
TRBJ2-1 12 NA NA TRBV9 TGTGCCAGCAGCGCCGAGTACAGGGAGCAGTTCTTC CASSAEYREQFF
TRBJ2-3 16 TRBD2 NA TRBV24-1 TGTGCCACCAGTGATCCTAGCGGGAGGGTCACAGATACGCAGTATTTT CATSDPSGRVTDTQYF
TRBJ1-2 15 NA NA TRBV28 TGTGCCAGCAGTTTACTAGGCGGGCAGAACTATGGCTACACCTTC CASSLLGGQNYGYTF
TRBJ1-1 14 NA NA TRBV18 TGTGCCAGCTCACCAGTTACAATGAACACTGAAGCTTTCTTT CASSPVTMNTEAFF
TRBJ2-7 14 TRBD2 NA TRBV5-6 TGTGCCAGCAGCTTGGCCTATAGCGGGTACGAGCAGTACTTC CASSLAYSGYEQYF
TRBJ1-6 14 NA NA TRBV28 TGTGCCAGCAGTTTCCAGGGAAATAATTCACCCCTCCACTTT CASSFQGNNSPLHF
TRBJ2-5 14 NA NA TRBV4-1 TGCGCCAGCAGCCAACTCGGCAGGAAAGAGACCCAGTACTTC CASSQLGRKETQYF
TRBJ1-6 14 NA NA TRBV6-2/TRBV6-3 TGTGCCAGCAGTTACTCTGGACAAGCTTCACCCCTCCACTTT CASSYSGQASPLHF
TRBJ2-3 16 NA NA TRBV2 TGTGCCAGCAGCACTCGACGACAGGTTAGCACAGATACGCAGTATTTT CASSTRRQVSTDTQYF
TRBJ2-2 17 TRBD2 NA TRBV4-3 TGCGCCAGCAGCCGAAGACTAGCGGGGGGGGACACCGGGGAGCTGTTTTTT CASSRRLAGGDTGELFF
TRBJ2-1 11 NA NA TRBV30 TGTGCCTGGGCCCGGGGAAATGAGCAGTTCTTC CAWARGNEQFF